The clone carrying this TCR beta chain was picked up many times. Its antigen is unidentified. Preparing the TCRbeta library involved the use of unique molecular identifiers. Using its own MiXCR run on the PCR reads, TCRdb lists one record per CDR3 protein. The sample includes just over 950,000 distinct CDR3 sequences, roughly 31% of them seen just once. These data originate in a study of T-cell reconstitution after alpha-beta-depleted transplantation in children. Per germline, CDR1 ENHRY and CDR2 SYGVKD. The V gene lost 3 bases and the J gene lost 6 bases, with 12 bases spanning the gap. The CDR3 has 13 amino acids. Findings and caveats of the study: Surviving recipient cells, namely T cells and thymic progenitors, were the source of high day-60 TCRbeta diversity in some patients. About two months after transplant, alpha-beta T cells reportedly came from several hundred expanded graft clones. At the one-year point after transplant, T-cell counts and TCRbeta diversity were found to come mostly from T cells that had been newly produced.

The source material was PBMCs, mostly from graft donor cells, sampled 360 days after TCRalphabeta/CD19-depleted stem cell transplant. The receptor's source is a boy in the first two years of life who had a stem cell transplant for SCID, so the T cells may come from the graft donor. J is TRBJ2-7 and V is TRBV10-3, with a possible D match to TRBD2 (6 bases). The CDR3 loop reads CAISDRRGGEQYF. The CDR3, as DNA: TGTGCCATCAGTGATCGAAGGGGAGGCGAGCAGTACTTC.